Listed below are T cell receptor beta chains from one sample, sequenced in a study of CD8+ T cells in alopecia areata. Only in-frame clones appear in the TCRdb table, and some are missing; sequencing was by immunoSEQ multiplex PCR. This repertoire shows approximately 9,300 clones, around 63% found once; its top ten account for roughly 15%. What was sequenced was skin. The receptors here all came from a human donor with alopecia areata. Both conserved end residues are part of each CDR3. A D gene is named only where the DNA matches it firmly. Clone sizes are given selectively: once, few, many, or a class where the clone is expanded.

j_call | clone_size | d_call | v_call | cdr3_nt | cdr3_aa
TRBJ1-2 | . | TRBD1 | TRBV18 | TGTGCCAGCTCACCTTACAGGGACAGGGAAAACTATGGCTACACCTTC | CASSPYRDRENYGYTF
TRBJ2-5 | . | TRBD1 | TRBV23-1 | TGCGCCAGCAGTCAACGGACAGGGGAGGGTTTGGCTGGAGAGGAGACCCAGTACTTC | CASSQRTGEGLAGEETQYF
TRBJ2-7 | once | TRBD2 | TRBV15 | TGTGCCACCAGCAGATATGGACCGACTAGCGGGGCCTCCTACGAGCAGTACTTC | CATSRYGPTSGASYEQYF
TRBJ2-7 | once | . | TRBV5-5 | TGTGCCAGCAGCTTCCTCGGGGGCCCGCCTTATGAGCAGTACTTC | CASSFLGGPPYEQYF
TRBJ2-1 | . | TRBD2 | TRBV10-3 | TGTGCCATCAGTGGCTGGACTAGCGGGGGCAATGAGCAGTTCTTC | CAISGWTSGGNEQFF
TRBJ2-4 | . | TRBD2 | TRBV4-3 | TGCGCCAGCAGCCAAGATCCGGGACTAGAAGCCAAAAACATTCAGTACTTC | CASSQDPGLEAKNIQYF
TRBJ2-3 | . | TRBD2 | TRBV15 | TGTGCCACAGGCGGCGGGAGAAGCACAGATACGCAGTATTTT | CATGGGRSTDTQYF
TRBJ2-1 | few | TRBD2 | TRBV7-8 | TGTGCCAGCAGCCCCCGGACTAGCGGGATCTACAATGAGCAGTTCTTC | CASSPRTSGIYNEQFF
TRBJ2-7 | . | . | TRBV6-4 | TGTGCCACCGTTTCTACGGCCGTATACGAGCAGTACTTC | CATVSTAVYEQYF
TRBJ2-2 | . | TRBD1 | TRBV18 | TGTGCCAGCTCACCACCGGGACAGGACACCGGGGAGCTGTTTTTT | CASSPPGQDTGELFF
TRBJ2-6 | . | TRBD1 | TRBV29-1 | TGCAGCGCACGGACAGGGGGATCTGGGGCCAACGTCCTGACTTTC | CSARTGGSGANVLTF
TRBJ2-3 | . | . | TRBV7-3 | TGTGCCAGCAGCCGAAACTCTGCTAGCACAGATACGCAGTATTTT | CASSRNSASTDTQYF
TRBJ2-2 | . | . | TRBV2 | TGTGCCAGCAGTGACCTAGTCGGGGTGGCATCGAACACCGGGGAGCTGTTTTTT | CASSDLVGVASNTGELFF
TRBJ2-5 | few | . | TRBV10-1 | TGCGCCAGCAGTGAGTCGGCCGAGACCCAGTACTTC | CASSESAETQYF
TRBJ2-3 | . | . | TRBV2 | TGTGCCAGCAGTGGGAGGGCCCCGTTTAGTTCGGATACGCAGTATTTT | CASSGRAPFSSDTQYF
TRBJ2-7 | . | TRBD2 | TRBV27 | TGTGCCAGCAGTTTCCTAGCGGGAGGGCCCAGGTACGAGCAGTACTTC | CASSFLAGGPRYEQYF
TRBJ2-3 | . | TRBD1 | TRBV10-3 | TGTGCCATCAGAGGGGACAGAGACTTCACAGATACGCAGTATTTT | CAIRGDRDFTDTQYF
TRBJ1-5 | once | TRBD1 | TRBV18 | TGTGCCAGCTCACCCCCGGGACAGGGCAATCAGCCCCAGCATTTT | CASSPPGQGNQPQHF
TRBJ2-7 | . | . | TRBV6-5 | TGTGCCAGCAGTCGGTCCTCGTCCGGAGGCTACGAGCAGTACTTC | CASSRSSSGGYEQYF
TRBJ2-1 | . | TRBD2 | TRBV5-1 | TGCGCCAGCAGCTACCCCGGGACTAGCGGATACAATGAGCAGTTCTTC | CASSYPGTSGYNEQFF
TRBJ2-1 | . | . | TRBV7-9 | TGTGCCAGCAGCTTAAGAGGGATCGATGAGCAGTTCTTC | CASSLRGIDEQFF
TRBJ2-7 | once | TRBD1 | TRBV15 | TGTGCCACCAGCAATTTAGACAGGGGGGGGCCCTACGAGCAGTACTTC | CATSNLDRGGPYEQYF
TRBJ2-3 | . | . | TRBV10-3 | TGTACGGCGGGGAGCACAGATACGCAGTATTTT | CTAGSTDTQYF
TRBJ2-1 | . | TRBD2 | TRBV7-3 | TGTGCCAGCAGCCAACAAGCGGGAGTCTCCTACAATGAGCAGTTCTTC | CASSQQAGVSYNEQFF
TRBJ1-1 | . | . | TRBV6-6 | TGTGCCAGCAGCCTAGAACAAGGGCGGGCTTTCTTT | CASSLEQGRAFF
TRBJ1-5 | . | . | TRBV18 | TGTGCCAGCTCACCACCCTCTAGCAATCAGCCCCAGCATTTT | CASSPPSSNQPQHF